One sample yielded the 3 T cell receptor beta chains listed below, sequenced in a study of blood T cells in healthy people across ages. Primers used in a second PCR of about 6 to 12 cycles were a sample-barcoded 5' primer and a J-beta primer mix. TCRdb called the 5' RACE reads again in MiXCR, with one record for every CDR3 protein. The profile shows roughly 680,000 distinct CDR3 sequences, roughly half of them singletons. The material sequenced was blood. These receptors were taken from an elderly woman in good health.

This chain uses TRBV14 with TRBJ1-1; D is unresolved. CDR3 size: 14 residues. V lost 0 bases, J lost 7 bases, and 12 bases lay in between. The germline V gene encodes CDR1 SGHDN and CDR2 FVKESK. The CDR3, as DNA: TGTGCCAGCAGCCAAGAACTCGGGCTGTATGAAGCTTTCTTT. It encodes CASSQELGLYEAFF.

The chain uses TRBV4-3 and TRBJ2-2, with unresolved D. V was clipped by 3 bases and J by 5 bases, with 13 bases between them. In germline, CDR1 is LGHNA, CDR2 YSLEER. There are 15 residues in the CDR3. The CDR3 loop is CASSHPSWDTGELFF. The CDR3, as DNA: TGCGCCAGCAGCCACCCGAGCTGGGATACCGGGGAGCTGTTTTTT.

This clonotype was seen ten or more times. This chain uses TRBV29-1 with TRBJ2-1; D is unresolved. V was pared by 2 bases and J by 2 bases, with 1 base between. The CDR3 spans 11 residues. Germline V gives CDR1 SQVTM, CDR2 ANQGSEA. This chain's CDR3 is CSVEPYNEQFF. CDR3 in DNA: TGCAGCGTTGAACCCTACAATGAGCAGTTCTTC.